The 24 T cell receptor beta chains below come from one sample, sequenced in a study of blood T cell repertoires in COVID-19. Libraries were prepared by immunoSEQ multiplex PCR; TCRdb keeps only in-frame clonotypes and omits some of them. This sample has 100,000 to 150,000 clones, with 70% to 90% found just once. The sequenced sample was peripheral blood. The source of these receptors is a woman aged 45-65 years with acute or convalescent COVID-19.

This sequence joins TRBV11-2 and TRBJ2-3; 7 nucleotides line up with TRBD1. The junction had 7 bases not matched to a gene; V was cut back by 2 bases and J by 5 bases. Germline V gene lookup returns CDR1 SGHAT and CDR2 FQNNGV. There are 15 residues in the CDR3. The CDR3 sequence is CASSLTGVEGDTQYF. CDR3 in DNA: TGTGCCAGCAGCTTAACAGGGGTTGAGGGAGATACGCAGTATTTT.

The V gene is TRBV12-3 or TRBV12-4, the J gene TRBJ2-7, with D possibly being TRBD2 (7 bases). The CDR3 spans 12 residues. V lost 4 bases, J lost 6 bases, and 10 bases lay in between. CDR3 DNA sequence: TGTGCCAGCAGTTGGGGGGGGCTCGAGCAGTACTTC. Protein sequence: CASSWGGLEQYF.

V gene TRBV7-9 combines with J gene TRBJ1-3; possibly TRBD1 for D (5 bases). CDR1 is SEHNR, CDR2 FQNEAQ, per germline (reference sequence). CDR3 length: 13 amino acids. Trimming removed 11 bases from V and 0 bases from J, with 11 bases in between. CDR3 DNA: TGTGCCGGAAGGGGCCCCTCTGGAAACACCATATATTTT. Its translation is CAGRGPSGNTIYF.

The table lists this clone with a few counts. The gene calls are TRBV10-3 and TRBJ2-3, with D uncertain. This CDR3 region has 16 residues. Per germline, CDR1 ENHRY and CDR2 SYGVKD. V was pared by 2 bases and J by 0 bases, with 12 bases between. CDR3 loop: CAISELAVTSTDTQYF. The CDR3 DNA sequence: TGTGCCATCAGTGAGCTCGCGGTCACTAGCACAGATACGCAGTATTTT.

This clone was detected only a few times. The V call is TRBV29-1, the J call TRBJ2-1, with 7 bases matching TRBD2. The germline CDR1 and CDR2 sequences are SQVTM and ANQGSEA. The CDR3 covers 14 residues. The junction had 10 bases not matched to a gene; V was cut back by 4 bases and J by 7 bases. The CDR3 DNA sequence: TGCAGCGTTGGCGGCGGGAGAGCAAAAAATGAGCAGTTCTTC. Residues: CSVGGGRAKNEQFF.

This sequence joins TRBV28 and TRBJ2-3, with 8 bases identical to TRBD2. V was pared by 5 bases and J by 7 bases, with 2 bases of the junction left unmatched. The CDR3 has 12 residues. Germline V gene sequence: CDR1 MDHEN, CDR2 SYDVKM. CDR3 loop: CASSSGRYTQYF. The DNA of the CDR3 is TGTGCCAGCAGTAGCGGGAGATATACGCAGTATTTT.

This clone was counted only a few times. The CDR3 here is CASSYPLNTANTEAFF. The CDR3 nucleotides read TGTGCCAGCAGTTACCCCCTGAACACCGCGAACACTGAAGCTTTCTTT. The V call is TRBV6-6, the J call TRBJ1-1; D unclear. This CDR3 region has 16 residues. Germline V lookup: CDR1 MNHNY, CDR2 SVGAGI (reference sequence). Trimming stripped 2 bases from V and 1 base from J, with 14 bases between.

This clone has a handful of counts. This sequence joins TRBV12-5 and TRBJ1-4; D ambiguous. V was cut by 7 bases and J by 3 bases, with 9 bases left in between. CDR1 is LGHNT and CDR2 is FRNRAP in the germline V gene. The CDR3 runs to 13 residues. This chain's CDR3 is CASADYPNEKLFF. The CDR3 coding sequence is TGTGCTAGTGCGGACTATCCTAATGAAAAACTGTTTTTT.

V usage is TRBV5-1 and J usage is TRBJ1-2; D may be TRBD1 (5 bases). V lost 0 bases, J lost 5 bases, and 11 bases lay in between. The CDR3 is made up of 14 amino acids. Per germline, CDR1 SGHRS and CDR2 YFSETQ. The DNA of the CDR3 is TGCGCCAGCAGCTTGGGGGGGACTGTGTATGGCTACACCTTC. It specifies CASSLGGTVYGYTF. The full variable domain, rest sourced from reference TRBV5-1 and TRBJ1-2, is KAGVTQTPRYLIKTRGQQVTLSCSPISGHRSVSWYQQTPGQGLQFLFEYFSETQRNKGNFPGRFSGRQFSNSRSEMNVSTLELGDSALYLCASSLGGTVYGYTFGSGTRLTVV.

The chain has TRBV2 and TRBJ2-7, with 13 bases matching TRBD2. V shed 10 bases and J 6 bases; nucleotides not matched to a gene: 9. CDR1 is SNHLY and CDR2 is FYNNEI in the germline V gene. There are 14 residues in the CDR3. The CDR3 here is CATTSGRAGSEQYF. DNA of the CDR3: TGTGCCACCACTAGCGGGAGGGCCGGGTCCGAGCAGTACTTC.

The V and J genes are TRBV10-2 and TRBJ1-2; D not certain. Germline V gene data show CDR1 as WSHSY and CDR2 as SAAADI. V lost 5 bases to trimming and J lost 2 bases, with 12 bases between them. The CDR3 is 14 residues long. CDR3 DNA: TGCGCCAGCAGTTTGACAACCGAAAACTATGGCTACACCTTC. This translates into CASSLTTENYGYTF.

The chain joins TRBV7-9 to TRBJ2-1; 16 nucleotides line up with TRBD2. After removal of 11 bases from V and 2 bases from J, the junction contained 6 bases not matched to a gene. Germline V lookup: CDR1 SEHNR, CDR2 FQNEAQ (reference sequence). There are 16 residues in the CDR3. CDR3 in amino acids: CAAGTSGRVTYNEQFF. In DNA, the CDR3 is TGTGCCGCCGGGACTAGCGGGAGGGTTACCTACAATGAGCAGTTCTTC.

The rearrangement uses TRBV28 and TRBJ1-1; D not certain. The CDR3 is 11 residues long. The germline gives CDR1 MDHEN, CDR2 SYDVKM. The CDR3 loop reads CATVGNTEAFF. CDR3 DNA sequence: TGTGCTACAGTGGGGAACACTGAAGCTTTCTTT.

This clone was counted once. DNA for the CDR3: TGTGCCAGCTCACCACCGATGACTAGCGGGAGGAATGAGCAGTTCTTC. Protein product: CASSPPMTSGRNEQFF. The chain links TRBV18 to TRBJ2-1; 13 bases are shared with TRBD2. The CDR3 sequence is 16 residues long. J gave up 7 bases and V 0 bases, and 3 bases lay outside the gene matches. The germline V gene encodes CDR1 KGHSH and CDR2 LQKENI.

This clone was counted a few times. The chain uses TRBV29-1 and TRBJ2-7, with D hard to call. The CDR3 extends over 10 amino acids. The germline CDR1 and CDR2 sequences are SQVTM and ANQGSEA. The V gene lost 4 bases and the J gene lost 6 bases, with 7 bases spanning the gap. CDR3 sequence (DNA): TGCAGCGTTGGAAGCTCCGAGCAGTACTTC. Its translation: CSVGSSEQYF.

For this clone: This same CDR3 is encoded by further DNA sequences in the sample. The rearrangement uses TRBV27 and TRBJ1-2; 7 positions match TRBD1. Germline assignment: CDR1 MNHEY and CDR2 SMNVEV (reference sequence). Trimming removed 2 bases from V and 5 bases from J; junction bases left unmatched: 5. The CDR3 loop spans 14 amino acids. CDR3 nucleotide sequence: TGTGCCAGCAGTTTAGGGGGACAGCCTTATGGCTACACCTTC. It yields the protein CASSLGGQPYGYTF.

The rearrangement links TRBV18 to TRBJ2-3, with D maybe TRBD2 (5 bases). CDR1 is KGHSH and CDR2 is LQKENI in the germline V gene. The V end lost 2 bases, the J end lost 0 bases, and 9 bases lay between the germline ends. The CDR3 contains 15 residues. The CDR3 bases are TGTGCCAGCTCACCATCAGCGGCTAGCACAGATACGCAGTATTTT. Protein sequence: CASSPSAASTDTQYF.

This clone was counted a single time. The rearrangement links TRBV6-6 to TRBJ1-3, with D unresolved. This CDR3 comprises 16 residues. Germline assignment: CDR1 MNHNY and CDR2 SVGAGI (reference sequence). V lost 5 bases to trimming and J lost 0 bases, with 14 bases between them. CDR3 in amino acids: CASSTHSPSSGNTIYF. The DNA of the CDR3 is TGTGCCAGCAGTACCCACAGTCCGAGCTCTGGAAACACCATATATTTT.

This clone is medium-sized within its sample. V gene TRBV27 combines with J gene TRBJ2-6; possibly TRBD2 for D (6 bases). CDR3 length: 16 amino acids. V was clipped by 3 bases and J by 1 base, with 10 bases between them. From germline, CDR1 is MNHEY and CDR2 SMNVEV (reference sequence). CDR3 DNA sequence: TGTGCCAGCAGTTTCGGGGGTTTTTCTGGGGCCAACGTCCTGACTTTC. This codes for CASSFGGFSGANVLTF.

The chain recombines TRBV5-1 with TRBJ1-6; D is unclear. The CDR3 loop spans 14 amino acids. V lost 7 bases, J lost 6 bases, and 14 bases lay in between. Germline CDR1 is SGHRS and CDR2 is YFSETQ. In DNA, the CDR3 is TGCGCCAGCTCGGAGGGTACTACTAATTCACCCCTCCACTTT. Its translation: CASSEGTTNSPLHF.

The chain uses TRBV2 and TRBJ2-5; 8 bases are shared with TRBD2. The CDR3 runs 13 residues. The V segment lost 7 bases and the J segment 3 bases; nucleotides outside the gene matches: 4. Germline V gives CDR1 SNHLY, CDR2 FYNNEI. The CDR3 DNA reads as TGTGCCAGCATCTATAGCGGGGAAGAGACCCAGTACTTC. This gives the protein CASIYSGEETQYF.

This chain connects TRBV7-9 to TRBJ2-3; no clear D. The CDR3 is 12 amino acids. The V and J ends lost 5 bases and 0 bases respectively, with 3 bases between them. Germline loops: CDR1 SEHNR, CDR2 FQNEAQ (reference sequence). CDR3 amino acids: CASSLSTDTQYF. In DNA form, the CDR3 reads TGTGCCAGCAGCCTTAGCACAGATACGCAGTATTTT.

The rearrangement joins TRBV28 to TRBJ2-5, with TRBD2 identical over 8 bases. V was clipped by 7 bases and J by 6 bases; unmatched bases: 7. Germline CDR1 MDHEN, CDR2 SYDVKM. This CDR3 region has 13 residues. CDR3 residues: CASTRGGVKTQYF. In DNA, the CDR3 is TGTGCCAGCACACGGGGGGGGGTGAAGACCCAGTACTTC.

The rearrangement uses TRBV10-1 and TRBJ2-3; the match to TRBD2 covers 12 bases. V shed 4 bases and J 5 bases; nucleotides not matched to a gene: 4. This CDR3 has 15 residues. The germline gives CDR1 WNHNN, CDR2 SYGVQD (reference sequence). The CDR3 sequence: CASSGTSGEIDTQYF. The CDR3 DNA reads TGCGCCAGCAGTGGGACTAGCGGGGAAATAGATACGCAGTATTTT.